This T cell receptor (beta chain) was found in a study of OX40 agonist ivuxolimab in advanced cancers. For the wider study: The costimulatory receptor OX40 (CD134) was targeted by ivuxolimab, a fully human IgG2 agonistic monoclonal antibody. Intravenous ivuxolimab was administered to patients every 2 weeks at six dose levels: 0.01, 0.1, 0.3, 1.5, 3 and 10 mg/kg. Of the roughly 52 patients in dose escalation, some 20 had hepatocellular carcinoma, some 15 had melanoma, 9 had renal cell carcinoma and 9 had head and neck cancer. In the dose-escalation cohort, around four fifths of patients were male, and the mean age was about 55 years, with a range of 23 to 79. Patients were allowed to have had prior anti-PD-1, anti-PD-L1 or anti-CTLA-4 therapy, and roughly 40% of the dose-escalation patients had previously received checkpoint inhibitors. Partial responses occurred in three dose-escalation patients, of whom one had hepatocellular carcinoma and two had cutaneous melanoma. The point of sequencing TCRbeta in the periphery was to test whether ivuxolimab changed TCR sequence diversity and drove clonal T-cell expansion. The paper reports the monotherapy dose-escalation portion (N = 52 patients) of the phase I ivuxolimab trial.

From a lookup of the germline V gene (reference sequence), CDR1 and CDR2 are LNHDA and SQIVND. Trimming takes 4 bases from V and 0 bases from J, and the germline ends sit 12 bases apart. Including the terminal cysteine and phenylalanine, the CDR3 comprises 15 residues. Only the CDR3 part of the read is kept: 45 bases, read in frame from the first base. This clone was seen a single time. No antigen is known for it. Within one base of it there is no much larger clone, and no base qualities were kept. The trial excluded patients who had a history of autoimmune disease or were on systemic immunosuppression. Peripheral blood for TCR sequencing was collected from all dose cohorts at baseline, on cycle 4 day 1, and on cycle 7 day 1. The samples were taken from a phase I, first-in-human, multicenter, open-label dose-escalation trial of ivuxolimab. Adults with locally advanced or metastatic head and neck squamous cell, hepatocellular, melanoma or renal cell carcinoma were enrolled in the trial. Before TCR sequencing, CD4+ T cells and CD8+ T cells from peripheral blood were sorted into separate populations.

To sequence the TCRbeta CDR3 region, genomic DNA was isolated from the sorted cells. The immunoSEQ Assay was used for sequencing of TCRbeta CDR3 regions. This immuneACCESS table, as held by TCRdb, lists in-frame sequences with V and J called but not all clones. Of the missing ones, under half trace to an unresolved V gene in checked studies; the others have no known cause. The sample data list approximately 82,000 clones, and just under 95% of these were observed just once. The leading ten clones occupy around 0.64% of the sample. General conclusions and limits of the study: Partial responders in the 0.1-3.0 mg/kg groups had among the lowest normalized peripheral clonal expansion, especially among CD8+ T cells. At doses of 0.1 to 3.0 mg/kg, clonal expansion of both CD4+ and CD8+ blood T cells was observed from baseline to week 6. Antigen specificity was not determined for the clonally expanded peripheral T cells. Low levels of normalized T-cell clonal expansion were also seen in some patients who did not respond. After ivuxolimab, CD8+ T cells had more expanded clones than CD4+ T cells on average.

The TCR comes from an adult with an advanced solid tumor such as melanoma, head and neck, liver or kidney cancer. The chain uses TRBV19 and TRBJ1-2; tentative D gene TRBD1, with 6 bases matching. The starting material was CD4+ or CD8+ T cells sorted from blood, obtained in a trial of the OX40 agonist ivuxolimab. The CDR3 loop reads CASSSAGATNYGYTF. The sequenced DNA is TGTGCCAGTAGTAGCGCGGGGGCGACTAACTATGGCTACACCTTC.